This T cell receptor beta chain was sequenced in a study of blood T cell repertoires in COVID-19. Study overall: Acute-phase and convalescent COVID-19 samples originated in the United States, Italy and Spain.

In this sample, this clone turned up once. The CDR3 covers 14 residues. Looked up from germline, CDR1 is LGHDT and CDR2 is YNNKEL (reference sequence). The V segment lost 4 bases and the J segment 7 bases; nucleotides outside the gene matches: 5. Under the authors' procedure: Estimated nucleated cell counts came from reference gene primer amplification. Clones were read by immunoSEQ multiplex PCR, and TCRdb kept only the in-frame ones, dropping some. That table gives V, J and clone size, and the DNA gave D and trimming. The sample holds 250,000 to 300,000 clones, 75% to 85% seen once. The genes are TRBV3-1 (or the pseudogene TRBV3-2) and TRBJ2-4; 9 positions agree with TRBD1. Sequencing was performed on peripheral blood. The clonotype was recovered from a man in his fifties or sixties with active or convalescent COVID-19. CDR3 nucleotide sequence: TGTGCCAGCAGCCCAGGACAGGGGAGGAACATTCAGTACTTC. This translates into CASSPGQGRNIQYF.